These T cell receptor beta chains were read from a single sample in a study of CD8+CD57+ T cells in acquired aplastic anemia. TCRdb reanalysed the reads using MiXCR and keeps one entry per CDR3 protein. The sample contains about 170,000 distinct CDR3 sequences, around 60% of which appear only once. The sample was sorted CD4+, CD8+, or CD8+CD57+ T cells (not recorded which) from PBMCs. Receptor source: a human donor in good health. CDR3s include the opening cysteine and the closing phenylalanine or tryptophan. The D gene is left open where the match is weak. Clone size is not always given. Where it is, it says once, few, many or a class for expanded clones.

TRBJ2-1	NA	TRBV24-1	TRBD2	CATSDPTSGRLDEQFF	TGTGCCACCAGTGACCCGACTAGCGGGAGACTCGATGAGCAGTTCTTC
TRBJ2-2	NA	TRBV20-1	TRBD2	CSAILGTSAGELFF	TGCAGTGCTATCCTCGGGACTAGCGCCGGGGAGCTGTTTTTT
TRBJ1-6	many	TRBV15	NA	CATSKTGAGTSPLHF	TGTGCCACCAGTAAGACTGGGGCAGGGACTTCACCCCTCCACTTT
TRBJ2-7	NA	TRBV10-3	NA	CAISESAGDSYEQYF	TGTGCCATCAGTGAGTCGGCAGGGGATTCCTACGAGCAGTACTTC
TRBJ2-5	NA	TRBV7-9	NA	CASSQEVGSGLETQYF	TGTGCCAGCAGCCAAGAAGTGGGAAGCGGGTTAGAGACCCAGTACTTC
TRBJ2-2	NA	TRBV24-1	TRBD2	CATSSSGRSTGELFF	TGTGCCACCAGCTCTAGCGGGAGGTCCACCGGGGAGTTGTTTTTT
TRBJ2-7	NA	TRBV9	NA	CASDGTSYEQYF	TGTGCTAGTGACGGGACGAGCTACGAGCAGTACTTC
TRBJ1-6	few	TRBV19	NA	CASSTGTENSPLHF	TGTGCCAGTAGTACCGGGACCGAGAATTCACCCCTCCACTTT
TRBJ2-5	NA	TRBV7-2	TRBD1	CASRRTGYQETQYF	TGTGCCAGCAGACGGACAGGCTACCAAGAGACCCAGTACTTC
TRBJ2-5	once	TRBV2	NA	CASSEARGWGETQYF	TGTGCCAGCAGTGAAGCGCGAGGTTGGGGGGAGACCCAGTACTTC
TRBJ1-1	NA	TRBV9	NA	CASSFGAEGPEAFF	TGTGCCAGCAGCTTTGGGGCCGAGGGGCCTGAAGCTTTCTTT
TRBJ2-1	NA	TRBV2	NA	CASSETAGYYNEQFF	TGTGCCAGCAGTGAAACCGCGGGTTACTACAATGAGCAGTTCTTC
TRBJ2-7	NA	TRBV10-3	TRBD2	CATSSGGQQYF	TGTGCCACTTCTAGCGGGGGCCAGCAGTACTTC
TRBJ2-1	many	TRBV9	TRBD2	CASSGGGIGPWEQFF	TGTGCCAGCAGCGGGGGGGGTATAGGCCCATGGGAGCAGTTCTTC
TRBJ2-7	few	TRBV5-1	TRBD1	CASSSGQGYYEQYF	TGCGCCAGCAGCTCGGGACAGGGATACTACGAGCAGTACTTC
TRBJ2-7	NA	TRBV5-6	NA	CASSLKRSSYEQYF	TGTGCCAGCAGCTTAAAAAGGAGCTCCTACGAGCAGTACTTC
TRBJ2-7	NA	TRBV7-7	NA	CASSLVLGTEQYF	TGTGCTAGCAGCTTAGTCTTGGGGACCGAGCAGTACTTC
TRBJ2-7	NA	TRBV20-1	TRBD2	CSAKGGGTYEQYF	TGCAGTGCAAAGGGCGGGGGGACCTACGAGCAGTACTTC
TRBJ1-1	NA	TRBV5-6	NA	CASSFLLGTEAFF	TGTGCCAGCAGCTTCCTTTTGGGCACTGAAGCTTTCTTT
TRBJ1-2	many	TRBV6-5	TRBD1	CASSSSLTGEFSGYTF	TGTGCCAGCAGTTCTAGTCTAACAGGGGAGTTCTCTGGCTACACCTTC
TRBJ2-2	many	TRBV24-1	TRBD1	CATSDFETGGESGELFF	TGTGCCACCAGTGATTTCGAGACAGGGGGGGAATCCGGGGAGCTGTTTTTT
TRBJ2-2	NA	TRBV5-1	NA	CASSPRDCANTGELFF	TGCGCCAGCAGCCCTCGGGACTGTGCGAACACCGGGGAGCTGTTTTTT
TRBJ2-1	NA	TRBV24-1	NA	CATRGSSYNEQFF	TGTGCCACCAGAGGTAGCTCCTACAATGAGCAGTTCTTC
TRBJ2-7	many	TRBV2	TRBD2	CATEGAGGSSYEQYF	TGTGCCACCGAGGGAGCGGGAGGTTCAAGCTACGAGCAGTACTTC
TRBJ1-2	NA	TRBV6-1	TRBD1	CASRRDRDYGYTF	TGCGCCAGCAGGAGGGACAGAGACTATGGCTACACCTTC
TRBJ1-6	NA	TRBV12-3/TRBV12-4	NA	CASADDNSPLHF	TGTGCCAGCGCGGATGACAATTCACCCCTCCACTTT
TRBJ1-1	NA	TRBV4-3	NA	CASSPHGNTEAFF	TGCGCCAGCAGCCCACATGGGAACACTGAAGCTTTCTTT
TRBJ2-1	many	TRBV20-1	TRBD2	CSAGLAGGRPYNEQFF	TGCAGTGCGGGACTAGCGGGAGGGCGGCCCTACAATGAGCAGTTCTTC
TRBJ2-3	NA	TRBV7-3	TRBD2	CASRLAGGTDTQYF	TGTGCCAGCAGACTAGCGGGGGGCACAGATACGCAGTATTTT
TRBJ2-3	many	TRBV24-1	NA	CATSDLPGTLRSGADTQYF	TGTGCCACCAGTGATTTACCCGGGACCCTCCGGAGTGGGGCAGATACGCAGTATTTT
TRBJ2-3	NA	TRBV19	NA	CASTQTGTEVTQYF	TGTGCCAGTACGCAGACAGGGACTGAGGTTACGCAGTATTTT
TRBJ2-1	once	TRBV5-1	NA	CASSLSSLVSNEQFF	TGCGCCAGCAGCTTGTCAAGTTTGGTTTCCAATGAGCAGTTCTTC
TRBJ2-7	NA	TRBV12-3/TRBV12-4	NA	CASSLEGGVWEQYF	TGTGCCAGCAGTTTAGAAGGGGGGGTGTGGGAGCAGTACTTC
TRBJ2-3	few	TRBV7-7	NA	CASSLTRDSRQYF	TGTGCTAGCAGCTTAACAAGGGACTCCAGGCAGTATTTT
TRBJ1-1	NA	TRBV5-4	NA	CASRGGRDNTEAFF	TGTGCCAGCAGAGGAGGAAGAGATAACACTGAAGCTTTCTTT
TRBJ1-5	many	TRBV27	NA	CASSSAGLDQPQHF	TGTGCCAGCAGCTCAGCGGGGTTAGATCAGCCCCAGCATTTT
TRBJ1-2	once	TRBV20-1	TRBD1	CSARDRGRTYGYTF	TGCAGTGCACGGGACAGGGGGCGCACCTATGGCTACACCTTC
TRBJ1-4	NA	TRBV20-1	NA	CSASRDLSATNEKLLF	TGCAGTGCTAGCAGGGACCTTAGTGCAACTAATGAAAAACTGCTTTTT
TRBJ1-2	NA	TRBV20-1	NA	CSAPGTGNYGYTF	TGCAGTGCGCCCGGGACGGGAAACTATGGCTACACCTTC
TRBJ2-2	NA	TRBV7-2	NA	CASSLVGGLDTGELFF	TGTGCCAGCAGCTTAGTGGGGGGGCTCGACACCGGGGAGCTGTTTTTT
TRBJ2-5	NA	TRBV7-2	NA	CASSLVAASGETQYF	TGTGCCAGCAGCTTAGTCGCAGCCTCTGGGGAGACCCAGTACTTC
TRBJ2-7	NA	TRBV2	NA	CASSTGFEQYF	TGTGCCAGCAGCACAGGGTTCGAGCAGTACTTC
TRBJ2-7	few	TRBV4-2	TRBD2	CASSLEGLAGAYEQYF	TGTGCCAGCAGCTTGGAGGGACTAGCGGGAGCCTACGAGCAGTACTTC
TRBJ1-6	NA	TRBV7-2	NA	CACSLEAQKYSPLHF	TGTGCCTGCAGCTTAGAAGCACAGAAGTATTCACCCCTCCACTTT
TRBJ1-5	NA	TRBV7-9	NA	CASSSPLGDRLMTQHF	TGTGCCAGCAGCTCCCCTTTAGGAGACCGGCTAATGACCCAGCATTTT
TRBJ2-7	NA	TRBV29-1	NA	CSVGLREQYF	TGCAGCGTTGGACTGCGGGAGCAGTACTTC
TRBJ2-5	NA	TRBV7-2	NA	CASSLLGSRETQYF	TGTGCCAGCAGCTTATTGGGTAGCCGGGAGACCCAGTACTTC
TRBJ1-1	NA	TRBV20-1	NA	CSASNGAVHTEAFF	TGCAGTGCTAGCAACGGGGCCGTTCACACTGAAGCTTTCTTT
TRBJ2-7	NA	TRBV6-1	TRBD2	CASGRDYTQAGQYF	TGTGCCAGCGGCCGGGACTACACCCAAGCGGGGCAGTACTTC